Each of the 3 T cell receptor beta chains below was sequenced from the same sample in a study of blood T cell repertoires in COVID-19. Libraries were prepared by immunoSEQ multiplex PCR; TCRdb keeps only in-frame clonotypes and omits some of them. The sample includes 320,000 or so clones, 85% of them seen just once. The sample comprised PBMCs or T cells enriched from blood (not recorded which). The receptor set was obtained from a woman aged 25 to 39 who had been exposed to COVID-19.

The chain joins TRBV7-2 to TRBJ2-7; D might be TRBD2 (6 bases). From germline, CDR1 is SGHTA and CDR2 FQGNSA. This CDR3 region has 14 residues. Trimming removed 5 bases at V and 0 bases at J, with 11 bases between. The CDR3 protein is CASSRDSFSYEQYF. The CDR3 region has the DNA TGTGCCAGCAGCAGGGACTCGTTCTCCTACGAGCAGTACTTC.

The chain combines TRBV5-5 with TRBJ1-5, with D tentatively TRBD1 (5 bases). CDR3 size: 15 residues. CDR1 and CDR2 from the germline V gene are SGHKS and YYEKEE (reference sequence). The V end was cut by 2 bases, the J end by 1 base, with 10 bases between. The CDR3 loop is CASSFNQGSNQPQHF. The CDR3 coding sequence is TGTGCCAGCAGCTTTAATCAGGGCAGCAATCAGCCCCAGCATTTT.

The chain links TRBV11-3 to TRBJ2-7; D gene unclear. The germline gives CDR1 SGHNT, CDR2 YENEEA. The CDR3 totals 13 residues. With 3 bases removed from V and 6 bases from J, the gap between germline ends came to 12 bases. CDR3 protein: CASSLFASGEQYF. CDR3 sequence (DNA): TGTGCCAGCAGCTTGTTCGCTTCGGGCGAGCAGTACTTC.